This T cell receptor (beta chain) was observed in a study of neoadjuvant nivolumab and ipilimumab in lung cancer. For this clone: No antigen is known for it.

Trimming removed 5 bases from V and 3 bases from J; junction bases left unmatched: 5. The CDR3 runs to 15 residues. CDR1 and CDR2 from the germline V gene are LNHDA and SQIVND (reference sequence). Study results and caveats: Only two of four nivolumab-treated tumors gained richness and clonality by surgery. Only a single major-pathologic-response sample was available for clonality analysis. A small number of samples were TCR sequenced. Pretherapy blood TCR richness correlated positively with resected tumor richness.

TCRdb's copy holds only in-frame clones and misses some; the assay was immunoSEQ multiplex PCR. The sample includes approximately 19,000 clones, about 87% of them seen just once. Material: peripheral blood, obtained before neoadjuvant nivolumab, alone or with ipilimumab. The chain has TRBV19 and TRBJ2-7; 12 positions match TRBD2. This clonotype was sampled from an adult with non-small cell lung cancer. The CDR3 loop is CASSARTSGNYEQYF. The CDR3, as DNA: TGTGCCAGTAGTGCCAGGACTAGCGGGAACTACGAGCAGTACTTC.